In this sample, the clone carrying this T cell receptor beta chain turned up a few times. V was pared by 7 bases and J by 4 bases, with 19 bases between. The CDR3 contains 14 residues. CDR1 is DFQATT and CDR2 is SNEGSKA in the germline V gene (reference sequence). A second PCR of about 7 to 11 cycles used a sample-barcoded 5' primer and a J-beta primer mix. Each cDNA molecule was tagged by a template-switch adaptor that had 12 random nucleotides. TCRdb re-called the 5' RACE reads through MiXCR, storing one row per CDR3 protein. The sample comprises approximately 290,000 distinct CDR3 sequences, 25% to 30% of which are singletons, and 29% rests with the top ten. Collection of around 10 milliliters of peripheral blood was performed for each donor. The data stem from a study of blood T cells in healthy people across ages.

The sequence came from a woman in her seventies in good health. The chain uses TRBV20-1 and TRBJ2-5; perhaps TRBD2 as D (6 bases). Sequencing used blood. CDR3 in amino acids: CSGGGGATLETQYF. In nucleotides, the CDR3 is TGCAGTGGAGGTGGCGGGGCAACATTAGAGACCCAGTACTTC.